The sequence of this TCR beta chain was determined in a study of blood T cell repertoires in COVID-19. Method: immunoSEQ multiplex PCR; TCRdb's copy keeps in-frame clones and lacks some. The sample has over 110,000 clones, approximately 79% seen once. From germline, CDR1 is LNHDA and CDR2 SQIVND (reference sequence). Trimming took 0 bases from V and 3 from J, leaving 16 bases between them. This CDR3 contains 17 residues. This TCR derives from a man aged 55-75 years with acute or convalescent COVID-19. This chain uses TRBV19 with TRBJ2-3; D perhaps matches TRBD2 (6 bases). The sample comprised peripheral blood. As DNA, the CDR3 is TGTGCCAGTAGTATAGAGACGGGAGTCGCGGGGACAGATACGCAGTATTTT. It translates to CASSIETGVAGTDTQYF.